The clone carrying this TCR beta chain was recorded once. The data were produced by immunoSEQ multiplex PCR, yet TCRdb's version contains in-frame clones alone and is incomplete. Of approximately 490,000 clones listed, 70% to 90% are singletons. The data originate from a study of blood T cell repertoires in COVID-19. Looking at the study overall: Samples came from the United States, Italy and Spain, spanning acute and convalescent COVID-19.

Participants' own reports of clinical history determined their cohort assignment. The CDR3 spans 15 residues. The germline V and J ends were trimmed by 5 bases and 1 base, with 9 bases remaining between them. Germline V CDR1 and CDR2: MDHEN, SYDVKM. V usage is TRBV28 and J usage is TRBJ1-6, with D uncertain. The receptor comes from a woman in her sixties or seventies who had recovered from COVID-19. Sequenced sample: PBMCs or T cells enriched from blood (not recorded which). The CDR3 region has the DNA TGTGCCAGCAGTACCGCCGGTTCCTATAATTCACCCCTCCACTTT. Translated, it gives CASSTAGSYNSPLHF.